This is a list of T cell receptor beta chains from one sample in a study of cytomegalovirus exposure and HLA in healthy donors. Assay: immunoSEQ multiplex PCR; the TCRdb copy retains only in-frame clones and omits some. The sample shows roughly 75,000 clones, around four fifths of them seen only once. The sample consisted of PBMCs. The receptors were sampled from a man aged 30 to 39 in good health and CMV-seronegative. Both conserved end residues are part of each CDR3. The order of the fields is D gene, V gene, J gene, clone size, CDR3 DNA, CDR3 protein. D genes are given only for firm matches. Clone size appears in some rows only: once, few, many, or a class for an expanded clone.

>TRBD1|TRBV19|TRBJ1-5|-
TGTGCCAGTAGACCCCGGGACAGGGGCGGCAATCAGCCCCAGCATTTT
CASRPRDRGGNQPQHF
>-|TRBV29-1|TRBJ1-1|-
TGCAGCGTTGAAGATTTTCAGGGTGAAGCTTTCTTT
CSVEDFQGEAFF
>-|TRBV10-3|TRBJ2-3|once
TGTGCCGTACGGGACGCGGGAAGCACAGATACGCAGTATTTT
CAVRDAGSTDTQYF
>TRBD1|TRBV4-2|TRBJ1-1|once
TGTGCCAGCAGCCGGGACAGGGGGCTAGTGGTGAACACTGAAGCTTTCTTT
CASSRDRGLVVNTEAFF
>-|TRBV7-9|TRBJ2-3|-
TGTGCCAGCAGCTTACCAGTTAATCTGTATTTT
CASSLPVNLYF
>-|TRBV7-8|TRBJ2-7|-
TGTGCCAGCAGCCTCAGGTCGACCTACGAGCAGTACTTC
CASSLRSTYEQYF
>-|TRBV7-9|TRBJ1-1|-
TGTGCCAGCAGCTCCACAGGGAGAGGGGGCACTGAAGCTTTCTTT
CASSSTGRGGTEAFF
>TRBD2|TRBV7-2|TRBJ2-2|-
TGTGCCAGCAGCCTCAGGACTAGTAGCTTAGCCGGGGAGCTGTTTTTT
CASSLRTSSLAGELFF
>-|TRBV4-2|TRBJ2-2|-
TGTGCCAGCAGCCAAGATGGACTAACAACCGGGGAGCTGTTTTTT
CASSQDGLTTGELFF
>-|TRBV11-1|TRBJ1-6|-
TGTGCCAGCAGCTCCTTAATCCAGGGTCGTTCACCCCTCCACTTT
CASSSLIQGRSPLHF
>-|TRBV15|TRBJ1-4|-
TGTGCCACCAGCCCCCTAGAGGGCAGGTTTGCAACTAATGAAAAACTGTTTTTT
CATSPLEGRFATNEKLFF
>-|TRBV27|TRBJ1-2|-
TGTGCCAGCAGTTCCCACCGACCAGGCACCTATGGCTACACCTTC
CASSSHRPGTYGYTF
>TRBD2|TRBV5-1|TRBJ2-5|-
TGCGCCAGCAGACCGGGACTAGCGGGAGGCGAGACCCAGTACTTC
CASRPGLAGGETQYF
>TRBD1|TRBV15|TRBJ1-4|-
TGTGCCACCAGCAGGATTGACAGGGGAGGGGAGGAAAAACTGTTTTTT
CATSRIDRGGEEKLFF
>-|TRBV30|TRBJ1-5|-
TGTGCCTGGAGTGTATCGGGTAGCAATCAGCCCCAGCATTTT
CAWSVSGSNQPQHF
>TRBD2|TRBV5-6|TRBJ2-5|-
TGTGCCAGCAGCTTGAAGCGGGGGGGCCTTGGAGAGACCCAGTACTTC
CASSLKRGGLGETQYF
>TRBD1|TRBV7-8|TRBJ2-3|-
TGTGCCACCAACTTAAAAGGGGGCCGGTCAGTGCAGTATTTT
CATNLKGGRSVQYF
>TRBD1|TRBV7-6|TRBJ1-2|-
TGTGCCAGCAGCTCGGGACAGGTGGATGGCTACACCTTC
CASSSGQVDGYTF
>-|TRBV7-9|TRBJ1-4|-
TGTGCCAGCAGCCCGAGGTGGAGAGCCTCTAATGAAAAACTGTTTTTT
CASSPRWRASNEKLFF
>TRBD1|TRBV9|TRBJ1-1|-
TGTGCCAGCAGCGCACGACAGGGGATTGACGCTGAAGCTTTCTTT
CASSARQGIDAEAFF
>TRBD1|TRBV7-2|TRBJ1-6|-
TGTGCCAGCCACACCAAGACAGGGCCAAATTCACCCCTCCACTTT
CASHTKTGPNSPLHF